One sample yielded the 12 T cell receptor beta chains listed below, sequenced in a study of CD8 T cells in Susac syndrome. Random hexamers were used to reverse transcribe the RNA input (0.5 to 1 ug). MiXCR was run by TCRdb on the immunoSEQ multiplex PCR reads, yielding one entry per CDR3 protein. The sample shows about 190,000 distinct CDR3 sequences, around 95% of them seen only once. Sequenced input: CD4+ T cells from PBMCs. The receptors shown here come from a human donor with Susac syndrome.

The V call is TRBV20-1, the J call TRBJ2-1; D gene uncertain. Germline V lookup: CDR1 DFQATT, CDR2 SNEGSKA (reference sequence). The CDR3 loop spans 16 amino acids. The ends were cut back, 4 bases at V and 5 bases at J, with 21 bases in the middle. In DNA form, the CDR3 reads TGCAGTGCTACCCCCTCCAAACCCCTACCAGACAATGAGCAGTTCTTC. Protein sequence: CSATPSKPLPDNEQFF.

The sample holds one count of this clonotype. CDR3 amino acids: CASSSGPGRLTGELFF. The CDR3 DNA is TGTGCCAGCAGCTCGGGCCCGGGCCGACTCACCGGGGAGCTGTTTTTT. The genes are TRBV7-8 and TRBJ2-2; D unclear. This CDR3 is 16 amino acids long. The germline V gene has CDR1 SGHVS and CDR2 FQNEAQ. V was trimmed by 4 bases and J by 4 bases, leaving 16 bases between them.

The rearrangement uses TRBV5-1 and TRBJ2-3; D not certain. Trimming removed 0 bases at V and 4 bases at J, with 12 bases between. The CDR3 runs 15 residues. Germline values: CDR1 SGHRS, CDR2 YFSETQ. The CDR3 protein is CASSLGDLGPDTQYF. The CDR3 nucleotides read TGCGCCAGCAGCTTGGGGGATCTAGGGCCAGATACGCAGTATTTT.

The chain couples TRBV20-1 to TRBJ1-6; 10 bases fit TRBD1. The ends lost 6 bases at V and 0 bases at J; junction bases unmatched: 8. Germline CDR1 is DFQATT and CDR2 is SNEGSKA (reference sequence). The CDR3 extends over 17 amino acids. The CDR3 region has the DNA TGCAGTGCCAGACAGGGGGCTCTGAGCTCCTATAATTCACCCCTCCACTTT. This sequence encodes CSARQGALSSYNSPLHF.

The V gene is TRBV10-3, the J gene TRBJ2-7; no reliable D call. V was clipped by 6 bases and J by 0 bases, with 12 bases between them. The CDR3 covers 14 residues. Germline loops: CDR1 ENHRY, CDR2 SYGVKD. In DNA form, the CDR3 reads TGTGCCATCAGCGATCACAGTAGCTCCTACGAGCAGTACTTC. Translating it yields CAISDHSSSYEQYF.

This clonotype was recorded once. The chain is built from TRBV3-1 and TRBJ2-7; no reliable D call. The CDR3 sequence is 13 residues long. Germline CDR1 and CDR2: LGHDT and YNNKEL (reference sequence). Trimming cost V 2 bases and J 1 base, with 6 bases left between them. The CDR3 DNA sequence: TGTGCCAGCAGCCAAAGAGCGTCCTACGAGCAGTACTTC. Translation: CASSQRASYEQYF.

This chain connects TRBV5-1 to TRBJ2-1; 8 bases align to TRBD2. The ends lost 4 bases at V and 2 bases at J; junction bases unmatched: 8. Germline V gene sequence: CDR1 SGHRS, CDR2 YFSETQ. The CDR3 is 16 residues long. CDR3 coding DNA: TGCGCCAGCAGCCCAGGCGGGACTAGTACCTACAATGAGCAGTTCTTC. Translation: CASSPGGTSTYNEQFF.

The chain employs TRBV6-2 or TRBV6-3 and TRBJ2-1, with D perhaps given as TRBD1 or TRBD2 (6 bases each). V gave up 6 bases and J gave up 0 bases, with 18 bases separating them. Germline CDR1 is MNHEY and CDR2 is SVGEGT. The CDR3 extends over 17 amino acids. The CDR3 here is CASSITGARGSYNEQFF. The CDR3 region has the DNA TGTGCCAGCAGCATTACGGGGGCCCGGGGCTCCTACAATGAGCAGTTCTTC.

V gene TRBV7-3 combines with J gene TRBJ1-2, with D uncertain. Germline CDR1 is SGHTA and CDR2 is FQGTGA. CDR3 length equals 15 residues. Trimming took off 4 bases at V and 7 bases at J, with 19 bases between the two ends. The DNA of the CDR3 is TGTGCCAGCAGCTCCAACTTCGGTCCAATGAGTGGCTACACCTTC. Its translation: CASSSNFGPMSGYTF.

The V call is TRBV29-1, the J call TRBJ2-2; weak D call: TRBD1 (7 bases). The CDR3 extends over 12 amino acids. Germline assignment: CDR1 SQVTM and CDR2 ANQGSEA. The CDR3 loop reads CSGGGITGELFF. CDR3 bases: TGCAGTGGAGGGGGCATCACCGGGGAGCTGTTTTTT.

The rearrangement joins TRBV12-3 or TRBV12-4 to TRBJ2-6; D tentatively reads TRBD1 or TRBD2 (5 bases each). The CDR3 totals 17 residues. The germline V and J ends were trimmed by 4 bases and 0 bases, with 13 bases remaining between them. This CDR3 is CASSWDGVSSGANVLTF. The DNA for the CDR3 is TGTGCCAGCAGTTGGGACGGTGTGAGCTCTGGGGCCAACGTCCTGACTTTC.

The chain has TRBV6-5 and TRBJ1-3, with D possibly TRBD1 on 6 matching bases. Germline V lookup: CDR1 MNHEY, CDR2 SVGAGI. The CDR3 runs to 17 residues. Between the trimmed V and J ends, which lost 4 bases and 0 bases, there was a span of 16 bases. The CDR3 sequence: CASSLDRDTYSGNTIYF. CDR3 coding DNA: TGTGCCAGCAGTTTGGACCGGGACACCTACTCTGGAAACACCATATATTTT.